This T cell receptor (beta chain) was profiled in a study of blood T cell repertoires in COVID-19. Study information: From the United States, Italy and Spain came samples of acute and convalescent COVID-19.

Some clones are missing from TCRdb's copy, which holds only in-frame ones; the method was immunoSEQ multiplex PCR. This sample carries around 43,000 clones, 80% of them seen once, and the ten largest clones take 15% to 20%. This CDR3 contains 15 residues. Germline loops: CDR1 GTSNPN, CDR2 SVGIG (reference sequence). V dropped 2 bases and J dropped 3; count of bases not matched to a gene: 8. The genes are TRBV30 and TRBJ2-3; 7 nucleotides agree with TRBD1. The clonotype comes from a man between 70 and 80 years old with acute or convalescent COVID-19. The sequenced sample was peripheral blood. CDR3 DNA: TGTGCCTGGAGTAAGGACAGGAAAGCGACAGATACGCAGTATTTT. Protein product: CAWSKDRKATDTQYF. The entire variable domain, with the rest obtained from reference TRBV30 and TRBJ2-3, is as follows: SQTIHQWPATLVQPVGSPLSLECTVEGTSNPNLYWYRQAAGRGLQLLFYSVGIGQISSEVPQNLSASRPQDRQFILSSKKLLLSDSGFYLCAWSKDRKATDTQYFGPGTRLTVL.